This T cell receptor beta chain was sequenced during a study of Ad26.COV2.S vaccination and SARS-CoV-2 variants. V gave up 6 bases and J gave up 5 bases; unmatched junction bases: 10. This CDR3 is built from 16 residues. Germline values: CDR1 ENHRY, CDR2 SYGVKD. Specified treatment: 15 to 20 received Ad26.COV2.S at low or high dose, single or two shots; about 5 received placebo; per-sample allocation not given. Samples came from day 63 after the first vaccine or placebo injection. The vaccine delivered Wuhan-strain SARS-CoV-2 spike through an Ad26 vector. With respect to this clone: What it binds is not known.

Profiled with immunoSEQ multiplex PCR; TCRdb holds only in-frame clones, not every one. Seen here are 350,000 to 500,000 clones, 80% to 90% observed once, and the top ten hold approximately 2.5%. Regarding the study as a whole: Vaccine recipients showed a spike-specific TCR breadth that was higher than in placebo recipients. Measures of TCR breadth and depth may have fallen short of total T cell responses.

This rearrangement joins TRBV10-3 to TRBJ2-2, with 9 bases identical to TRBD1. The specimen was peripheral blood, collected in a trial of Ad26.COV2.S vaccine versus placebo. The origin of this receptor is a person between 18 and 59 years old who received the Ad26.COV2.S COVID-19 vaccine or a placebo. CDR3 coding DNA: TGTGCCATCAGATTACCGGGACAGGGTAGGACCGGGGAGCTGTTTTTT. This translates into CAIRLPGQGRTGELFF.